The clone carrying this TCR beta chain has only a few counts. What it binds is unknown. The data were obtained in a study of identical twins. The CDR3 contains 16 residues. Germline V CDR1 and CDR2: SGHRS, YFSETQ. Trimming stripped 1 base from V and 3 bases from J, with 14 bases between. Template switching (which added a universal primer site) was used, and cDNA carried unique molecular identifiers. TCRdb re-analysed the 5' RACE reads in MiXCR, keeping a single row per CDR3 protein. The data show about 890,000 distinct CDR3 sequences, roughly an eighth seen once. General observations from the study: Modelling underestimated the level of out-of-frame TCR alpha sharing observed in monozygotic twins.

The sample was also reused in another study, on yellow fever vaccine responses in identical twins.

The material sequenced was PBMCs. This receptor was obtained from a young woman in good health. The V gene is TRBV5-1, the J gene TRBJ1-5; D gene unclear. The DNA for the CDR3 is TGCGCCAGCAGCTTGAGGATCCAACGGGACAATCAGCCCCAGCATTTT. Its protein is CASSLRIQRDNQPQHF.